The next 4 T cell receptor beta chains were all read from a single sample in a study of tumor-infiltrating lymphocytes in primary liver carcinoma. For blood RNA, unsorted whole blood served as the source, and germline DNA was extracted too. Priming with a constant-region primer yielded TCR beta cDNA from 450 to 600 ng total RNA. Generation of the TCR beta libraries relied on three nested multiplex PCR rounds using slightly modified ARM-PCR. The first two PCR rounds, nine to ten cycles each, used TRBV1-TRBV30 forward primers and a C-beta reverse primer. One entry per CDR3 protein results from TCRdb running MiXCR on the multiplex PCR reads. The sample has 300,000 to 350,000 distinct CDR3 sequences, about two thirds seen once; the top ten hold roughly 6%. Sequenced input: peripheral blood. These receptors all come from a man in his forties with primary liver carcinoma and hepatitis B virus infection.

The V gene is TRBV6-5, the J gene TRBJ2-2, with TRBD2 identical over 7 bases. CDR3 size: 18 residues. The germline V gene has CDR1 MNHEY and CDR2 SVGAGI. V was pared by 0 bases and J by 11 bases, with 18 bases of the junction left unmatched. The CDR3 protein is CASSYSPEPGRVGGELFF. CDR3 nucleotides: TGTGCCAGCAGTTACTCCCCCGAGCCAGGGAGGGTCGGCGGCGAGCTGTTTTTT.

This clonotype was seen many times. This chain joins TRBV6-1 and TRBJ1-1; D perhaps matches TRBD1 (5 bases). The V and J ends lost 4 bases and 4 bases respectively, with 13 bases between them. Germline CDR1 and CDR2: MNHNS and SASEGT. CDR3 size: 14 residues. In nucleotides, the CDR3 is TGTGCCAGCAGTGCGGACACTCGGCTCACTGAAGCTTTCTTT. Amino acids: CASSADTRLTEAFF.

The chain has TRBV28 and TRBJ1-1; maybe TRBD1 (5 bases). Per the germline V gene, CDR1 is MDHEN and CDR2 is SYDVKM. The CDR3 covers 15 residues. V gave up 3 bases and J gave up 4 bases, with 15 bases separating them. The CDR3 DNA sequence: TGTGCCAGCAGTTTTTCTGGGGTTGGGGGCACTGAAGCTTTCTTT. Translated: CASSFSGVGGTEAFF.

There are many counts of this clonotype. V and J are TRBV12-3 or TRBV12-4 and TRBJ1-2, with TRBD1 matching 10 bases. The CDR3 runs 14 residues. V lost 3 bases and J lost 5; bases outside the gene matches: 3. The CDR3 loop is CASSFDRGLYGYTF. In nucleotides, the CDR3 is TGTGCCAGCAGTTTTGACAGGGGGCTGTATGGCTACACCTTC.